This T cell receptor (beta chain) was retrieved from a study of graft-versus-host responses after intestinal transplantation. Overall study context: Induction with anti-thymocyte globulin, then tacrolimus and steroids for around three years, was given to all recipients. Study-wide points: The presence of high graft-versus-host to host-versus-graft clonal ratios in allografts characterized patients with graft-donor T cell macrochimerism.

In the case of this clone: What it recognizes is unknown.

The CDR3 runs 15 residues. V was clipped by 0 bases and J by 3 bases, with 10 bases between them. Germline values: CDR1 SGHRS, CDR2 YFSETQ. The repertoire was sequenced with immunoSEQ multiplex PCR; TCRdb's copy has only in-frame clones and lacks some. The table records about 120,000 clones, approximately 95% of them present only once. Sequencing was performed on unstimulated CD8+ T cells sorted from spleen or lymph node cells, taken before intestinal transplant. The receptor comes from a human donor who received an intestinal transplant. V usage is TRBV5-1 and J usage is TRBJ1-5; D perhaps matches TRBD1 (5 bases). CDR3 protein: CASSLEGRYNQPQHF. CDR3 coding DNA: TGCGCCAGCAGCTTGGAGGGACGGTACAATCAGCCCCAGCATTTT.